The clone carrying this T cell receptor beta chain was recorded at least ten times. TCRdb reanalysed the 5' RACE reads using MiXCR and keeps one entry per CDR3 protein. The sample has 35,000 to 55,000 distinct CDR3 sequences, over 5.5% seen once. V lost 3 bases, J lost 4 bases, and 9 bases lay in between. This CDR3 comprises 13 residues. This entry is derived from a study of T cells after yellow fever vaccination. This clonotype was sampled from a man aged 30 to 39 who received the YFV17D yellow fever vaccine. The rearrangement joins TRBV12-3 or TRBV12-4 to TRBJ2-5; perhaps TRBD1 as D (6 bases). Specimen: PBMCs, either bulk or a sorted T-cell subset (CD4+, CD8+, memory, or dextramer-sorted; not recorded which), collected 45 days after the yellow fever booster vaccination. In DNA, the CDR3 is TGTGCCAGCAGTTTCAGGGGCGGAGAGACCCAGTACTTC. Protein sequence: CASSFRGGETQYF.